The 30 T cell receptor beta chains listed next were all sequenced from one sample in a study of T cells in localized non-small cell lung cancer. Sequenced by immunoSEQ multiplex PCR; TCRdb stores in-frame clones only, minus some. The sample yields around 48,000 clones, 70% to 85% seen once. The sample here was peripheral blood, taken before any cancer treatment. The source of these receptors is a man aged 35 to 70 with stage I squamous cell lung carcinoma.

This chain joins TRBV12-5 and TRBJ2-2; the D gene could be TRBD1 or TRBD2 (7 bases each). The CDR3 contains 14 residues. Germline-derived CDR1 and CDR2 are LGHNT and FRNRAP. V shed 5 bases and J shed 3 bases, with 10 bases lying between them. CDR3 sequence: CASGPGGDTGELFF. DNA of the CDR3: TGTGCTAGTGGTCCAGGGGGGGACACCGGGGAGCTGTTTTTT.

The chain links TRBV11-2 to TRBJ1-4; tentatively, D is TRBD1 (5 bases). Trimming took off 5 bases at V and 0 bases at J, with 13 bases between the two ends. The V gene's germline CDR1 is SGHAT and CDR2 FQNNGV. CDR3 length equals 16 residues. The CDR3 spells CASSPHRQTTNEKLFF. CDR3 bases: TGTGCCAGCAGCCCCCACAGACAGACAACTAATGAAAAACTGTTTTTT.

J is TRBJ2-7 and V is TRBV7-6; TRBD1 or TRBD2 may be the D gene (5 bases each). CDR1 is SGHVS, CDR2 FNYEAQ, per germline. Trimming removed 6 bases from V and 0 bases from J, with 18 bases in between. This CDR3 is built from 16 residues. The CDR3 nucleotides read TGTGCCAGCAGGCCGGTCAGGGAGAATTTCTCCTACGAGCAGTACTTC. Translating gives CASRPVRENFSYEQYF.

V and J are TRBV5-1 and TRBJ1-4; a weak D match, TRBD1 (6 bases). The V gene's germline CDR1 is SGHRS and CDR2 YFSETQ. This CDR3 spans 14 amino acids. V was shortened by 0 bases and J by 8 bases, with 11 bases between the two germline ends. As DNA, the CDR3 is TGCGCCAGCAGCTTGGACGGGGGCTTCGAAAAACTGTTTTTT. Translated, it gives CASSLDGGFEKLFF.

This clone has a handful of counts. The chain couples TRBV28 to TRBJ1-2; 8 bases agree with TRBD1. The CDR3 covers 12 residues. CDR1 and CDR2 from the germline V gene are MDHEN and SYDVKM. After removal of 5 bases from V and 8 bases from J, the junction contained 4 bases not matched to a gene. CDR3 amino acids: CASSVRGHGYTF. The CDR3 nucleotides read TGTGCCAGCAGTGTCAGGGGGCACGGCTACACCTTC.

CDR3 protein: CASSSYPGTSGGETQYF. CDR3 DNA: TGTGCCAGCAGCTCCTACCCCGGGACTAGCGGGGGGGAGACCCAGTACTTC. The J gene is TRBJ2-5, the V gene TRBV5-6, with 15 nucleotides matching TRBD2. This CDR3 is 17 amino acids long. Germline CDR1 reads SGHDT; CDR2 reads YYEEEE. The ends lost 3 bases at V and 5 bases at J; junction bases unmatched: 8.

V is TRBV5-6 and J is TRBJ2-7; D not certain. The CDR3 consists of 12 residues. The V gene lost 3 bases and the J gene lost 7 bases, with 11 bases spanning the gap. Germline V gives CDR1 SGHDT, CDR2 YYEEEE. Written as DNA, the CDR3 is TGTGCCAGCAGCTCCCTCGGGTTGGAGCAGTACTTC. This gives the protein CASSSLGLEQYF.

This clone was detected only a few times. V gene TRBV7-9 combines with J gene TRBJ2-5, with 7 positions matching TRBD1. CDR1 is SEHNR and CDR2 is FQNEAQ in the germline V gene (reference sequence). The CDR3 totals 14 residues. J was trimmed by 2 bases and V by 5 bases; bases with no gene match: 5. The CDR3 nucleotides are TGTGCCAGCAGCCCCGACAGGGAACAAGAGACCCAGTACTTC. This translates into CASSPDREQETQYF.

This sequence joins TRBV30 and TRBJ1-1; D is perhaps TRBD1 (6 bases). CDR1 is GTSNPN, CDR2 SVGIG, per germline (reference sequence). The CDR3 is 13 amino acids. Trimming pared 0 bases from V and 4 bases from J, leaving 9 bases between. The CDR3 spells CAWSVQGATEAFF. The CDR3 DNA reads TGTGCCTGGAGTGTACAGGGAGCCACTGAAGCTTTCTTT. Using reference TRBV30 and TRBJ1-1 for the parts outside the CDR3, the full variable domain is SQTIHQWPATLVQPVGSPLSLECTVEGTSNPNLYWYRQAAGRGLQLLFYSVGIGQISSEVPQNLSASRPQDRQFILSSKKLLLSDSGFYLCAWSVQGATEAFFGQGTRLTVV.

The J gene is TRBJ2-1, the V gene TRBV9; TRBD1 is a possible D gene (5 bases). The CDR3 runs to 16 residues. Trimming pared 1 base from V and 6 bases from J, leaving 17 bases between. CDR1 SGDLS and CDR2 YYNGEE come from the germline V gene. The CDR3 reads CASSVSATGAFNEQFF. CDR3 DNA sequence: TGTGCCAGCAGCGTATCAGCGACTGGGGCCTTCAATGAGCAGTTCTTC.

Regarding this clone: This may arise from a read error, as a much more abundant clone is one base away. The chain employs TRBV7-3 and TRBJ1-1; D ambiguous. The germline V gene encodes CDR1 SGHTA and CDR2 FQGTGA. This CDR3 comprises 11 residues. V was pared by 3 bases and J by 4 bases, with 3 bases between. The CDR3 DNA sequence: TGTGCCAGCAGCTTGGGCACTGAAGCTTTCTTT. Translation gives CASSLGTEAFF.

The CDR3 loop is CASSPGTVSNTEAFF. The CDR3 nucleotides read TGTGCCAGCAGTCCCGGGACAGTTTCAAACACTGAAGCTTTCTTT. This chain links TRBV6-5 with TRBJ1-1; 7 bases line up with TRBD1. This CDR3 has 15 amino acids. V shed 5 bases and J 2 bases; nucleotides not matched to a gene: 8. Germline V lookup: CDR1 MNHEY, CDR2 SVGAGI.

The chain uses TRBV18 and TRBJ2-1; D remains ambiguous. The V end lost 4 bases, the J end lost 8 bases, and 9 bases lay between the germline ends. The CDR3 totals 12 residues. Germline-derived CDR1 and CDR2 are KGHSH and LQKENI. The CDR3, as DNA: TGTGCCAGCTCACGGGCTAGGGATGAGCAGTTCTTC. It is translated as CASSRARDEQFF.

The chain links TRBV19 to TRBJ2-1; 12 positions match TRBD2. V gave up 6 bases and J gave up 6 bases; unmatched junction bases: 6. The CDR3 contains 15 residues. Germline-derived CDR1 and CDR2 are LNHDA and SQIVND (reference sequence). CDR3 sequence (DNA): TGTGCCAGTAGCCATCCTAGCGGGGGGGGCAATGAGCAGTTCTTC. It codes for CASSHPSGGGNEQFF.

This clone is medium-sized. The chain carries TRBV7-8 and TRBJ2-2, with 10 bases matching TRBD2. V was clipped by 2 bases and J by 4 bases; unmatched bases: 7. The CDR3 runs 17 residues. From germline, CDR1 is SGHVS and CDR2 FQNEAQ. The CDR3 here is CASSLPEQRGGTGELFF. The CDR3 DNA sequence: TGTGCCAGCAGCTTACCTGAACAGCGGGGGGGCACCGGGGAGCTGTTTTTT.

This chain uses TRBV6-1 with TRBJ2-3; the D is unclear. V was clipped by 6 bases and J by 2 bases, with 12 bases between them. CDR3 length: 14 amino acids. The germline gives CDR1 MNHNS, CDR2 SASEGT. CDR3 sequence (DNA): TGTGCCAGCAGAGAAACCTTTTCCACAGATACGCAGTATTTT. Protein sequence: CASRETFSTDTQYF.

The sample holds one count of this clone. The chain couples TRBV6-5 to TRBJ1-2; no firm D call. Germline CDR1 MNHEY, CDR2 SVGAGI. The CDR3 sequence is 15 residues long. V lost 0 bases and J lost 2, with 10 bases in between. The CDR3 DNA sequence: TGTGCCAGCAGTTACTCGGGTCAGACAAACTATGGCTACACCTTC. It yields the protein CASSYSGQTNYGYTF.

The rearrangement links TRBV25-1 to TRBJ1-1, with D unresolved. This CDR3 has 11 residues. The V gene's germline CDR1 is MGHDK and CDR2 SYGVNS. Trimming took off 6 bases at V and 4 bases at J, with 6 bases between the two ends. The CDR3 coding sequence is TGTGCCAGCAGGGAAGGCACTGAAGCTTTCTTT. This encodes CASREGTEAFF.

The chain employs TRBV7-2 and TRBJ1-4; 7 positions match TRBD1. The CDR3 length is 15 residues. J lost 5 bases, V lost 4 bases, and 7 bases had no gene match. CDR1 and CDR2 (germline): SGHTA, FQGNSA. The CDR3 here is CASSSKTGFNEKLFF. The CDR3 DNA follows: TGTGCCAGCAGCTCTAAGACAGGGTTCAATGAAAAACTGTTTTTT.

The J gene is TRBJ2-1, the V gene TRBV14; tentatively, D is TRBD1 (6 bases). Germline lookup yields CDR1 SGHDN and CDR2 FVKESK. Trimming shortened V by 2 bases and J by 4 bases, and 15 bases separated the two germline ends. The CDR3 runs to 16 residues. DNA for the CDR3: TGTGCCAGCAGCCAAACCCGGGTGAGGGGGTACAATGAGCAGTTCTTC. This gives the protein CASSQTRVRGYNEQFF.

This chain links TRBV28 with TRBJ1-1, with no clear D. The CDR3 spans 11 residues. Germline V gene data show CDR1 as MDHEN and CDR2 as SYDVKM. Trimming took 6 bases from V and 7 from J, leaving 9 bases between them. CDR3 coding DNA: TGTGCCAGCAGGGTGCCTGATGAAGCTTTCTTT. This translates into CASRVPDEAFF.

This chain connects TRBV6-5 to TRBJ2-7; D remains unclear. The CDR3 contains 15 residues. Trimming pared 3 bases from V and 1 base from J, leaving 13 bases between. CDR1 is MNHEY, CDR2 SVGAGI, per germline. The CDR3 is CASSYDSGLSYEQYF. The CDR3 region has the DNA TGTGCCAGCAGTTATGATTCGGGTCTTTCCTACGAGCAGTACTTC.

The chain is built from TRBV5-6 and TRBJ1-4; no definite D call. The CDR3 sequence is 15 residues long. Germline-derived CDR1 and CDR2 are SGHDT and YYEEEE. V lost 0 bases and J lost 4, with 10 bases in between. In DNA, the CDR3 is TGTGCCAGCAGCTTGGCCCGGGGTAGTAATGAAAAACTGTTTTTT. Encoded protein: CASSLARGSNEKLFF.

V gene TRBV5-4 combines with J gene TRBJ1-6, with 11 nucleotides matching TRBD1. V dropped 1 base and J dropped 7; count of bases not matched to a gene: 1. CDR3 size: 15 residues. CDR1 is SGHNT, CDR2 YYREEE, per germline (reference sequence). The DNA of the CDR3 is TGTGCCAGCAGCTTGCGGACAGGGGGCAATTCACCCCTCCACTTT. Its translation is CASSLRTGGNSPLHF.

CDR3 region: CSVEGREDGYTF. DNA for the CDR3: TGCAGCGTTGAAGGCAGGGAAGATGGCTACACCTTC. This sequence joins TRBV29-1 and TRBJ1-2; D possibly corresponds to TRBD1 (5 bases). The CDR3 spans 12 residues. Trimming cost V 1 base and J 6 bases, with 9 bases left between them. Germline V gene lookup returns CDR1 SQVTM and CDR2 ANQGSEA.

The chain is built from TRBV6-5 and TRBJ1-2; 7 nucleotides align to TRBD1. From germline, CDR1 is MNHEY and CDR2 SVGAGI. The CDR3 length is 14 residues. V lost 5 bases to trimming and J lost 0 bases; unmatched junction nucleotides: 3. This chain's CDR3 is CASSDREPNYGYTF. The DNA for the CDR3 is TGTGCCAGCAGTGACAGGGAGCCTAACTATGGCTACACCTTC.

V usage is TRBV5-1 and J usage is TRBJ2-7, with unresolved D. V was clipped by 0 bases and J by 3 bases, with 13 bases between them. CDR3 length: 15 residues. Germline CDR1 SGHRS, CDR2 YFSETQ. The CDR3: CASSLAMGQIYEQYF. The CDR3 DNA reads as TGCGCCAGCAGCTTGGCTATGGGCCAAATCTACGAGCAGTACTTC.

The chain is built from TRBV28 and TRBJ2-2; D is undetermined. The CDR3 is 15 residues long. The germline V gene has CDR1 MDHEN and CDR2 SYDVKM. Trimming took 4 bases from V and 5 from J, leaving 14 bases between them. CDR3 sequence reads: CASSSPGALTGELFF. The CDR3 nucleotides read TGTGCCAGCAGTTCTCCAGGTGCTTTAACCGGGGAGCTGTTTTTT.

The rearrangement uses TRBV9 and TRBJ2-3; 8 positions match TRBD2. The germline V gene encodes CDR1 SGDLS and CDR2 YYNGEE. The CDR3 totals 15 residues. The trim removed 3 bases at V and 1 base at J, leaving 4 bases unmatched. The CDR3 is CASSAKAGGTDTQYF. Written as DNA, the CDR3 is TGTGCCAGCAGCGCAAAAGCGGGGGGCACAGATACGCAGTATTTT.

V usage is TRBV9 and J usage is TRBJ2-1, with TRBD2 matching over 8 bases. The germline CDR1 and CDR2 sequences are SGDLS and YYNGEE. Germline trimming cut 4 bases from V and 3 bases from J; bases unmatched to any gene: 6. The CDR3 covers 15 residues. CDR3 protein: CASSPGGSYYNEQFF. The CDR3 bases are TGTGCCAGCAGCCCGGGGGGGTCGTACTACAATGAGCAGTTCTTC.